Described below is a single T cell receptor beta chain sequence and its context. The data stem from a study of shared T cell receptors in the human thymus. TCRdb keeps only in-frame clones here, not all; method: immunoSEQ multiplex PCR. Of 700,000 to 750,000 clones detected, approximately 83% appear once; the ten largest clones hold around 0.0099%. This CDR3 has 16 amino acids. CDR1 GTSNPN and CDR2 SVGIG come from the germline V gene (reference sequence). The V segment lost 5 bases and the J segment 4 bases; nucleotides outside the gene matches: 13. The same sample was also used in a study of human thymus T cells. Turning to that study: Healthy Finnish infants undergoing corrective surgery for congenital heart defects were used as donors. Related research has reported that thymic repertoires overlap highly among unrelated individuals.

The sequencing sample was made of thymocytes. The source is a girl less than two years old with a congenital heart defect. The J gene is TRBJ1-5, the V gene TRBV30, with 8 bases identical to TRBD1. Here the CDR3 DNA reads TGTGCCTGGGGGGGAGTCGGGACAGGCCTAAATCAGCCCCAGCATTTT. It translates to CAWGGVGTGLNQPQHF. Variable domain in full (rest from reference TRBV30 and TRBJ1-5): SQTIHQWPATLVQPVGSPLSLECTVEGTSNPNLYWYRQAAGRGLQLLFYSVGIGQISSEVPQNLSASRPQDRQFILSSKKLLLSDSGFYLCAWGGVGTGLNQPQHFGDGTRLSIL.